These 29 T cell receptor beta chains share one sample of origin, sequenced in a study of Ad26.COV2.S vaccination and SARS-CoV-2 variants. Clones were sequenced by immunoSEQ multiplex PCR, and TCRdb holds only the in-frame ones, with some missing. Found here are more than 250,000 clones, around 87% of them singletons; the top ten hold 3% to 4%. The treatment here: about 20 received Ad26.COV2.S at low or high dose, single or two shots; roughly five received placebo; per-sample allocation not given. Repertoires come from day 63 after the first vaccine or placebo injection. This material consisted of peripheral blood, taken in a trial of Ad26.COV2.S vaccine versus placebo. These receptors were collected from a person aged 18-60 years who received the Ad26.COV2.S COVID-19 vaccine or a placebo.

The rearrangement links TRBV4-3 to TRBJ1-2; 10 nucleotides align to TRBD1. CDR3 length: 16 amino acids. The V gene's germline CDR1 is LGHNA and CDR2 YSLEER. Trimming cost V 1 base and J 6 bases; bases outside gene matches: 8. For the CDR3, the DNA is TGCGCCAGCAGCCAAGGTCCCCCGGGACAGGGGCATGGCTACACCTTC. Translated: CASSQGPPGQGHGYTF.

The chain couples TRBV24-1 to TRBJ2-3, with D perhaps TRBD2 (6 bases). There are 13 residues in the CDR3. V was shortened by 7 bases and J by 4 bases, with 11 bases between the two germline ends. The germline gives CDR1 KGHDR, CDR2 SFDVKD. The CDR3 sequence is CATSPSGSDTQYF. The CDR3 nucleotides read TGTGCCACCAGCCCGAGCGGGTCAGATACGCAGTATTTT.

The genes are TRBV19 and TRBJ1-2; 7 bases agree with TRBD1. V lost 3 bases and J lost 4; bases outside the gene matches: 5. From germline, CDR1 is LNHDA and CDR2 SQIVND (reference sequence). The CDR3 has 14 residues. The CDR3, as DNA: TGTGCCAGTAGTATTGCGGGACAGTCCTATGGCTACACCTTC. It is translated as CASSIAGQSYGYTF.

The chain uses TRBV18 and TRBJ1-5, with 7 positions matching TRBD1. The germline V gene encodes CDR1 KGHSH and CDR2 LQKENI. With V trimmed by 3 bases and J by 3 bases, 5 bases remained unmatched. The CDR3 covers 15 residues. Written as DNA, the CDR3 is TGTGCCAGCTCACCCCGAGGACAGGACAATCAGCCCCAGCATTTT. This gives the protein CASSPRGQDNQPQHF. Together with reference TRBV18 and TRBJ1-5, the CDR3 gives the full variable domain: NAGVMQNPRHLVRRRGQEARLRCSPMKGHSHVYWYRQLPEEGLKFMVYLQKENIIDESGMPKERFSAEFPKEGPSILRIQQVVRGDSAAYFCASSPRGQDNQPQHFGDGTRLSIL.

This clone is a singleton in its sample. The CDR3 sequence: CASRTGTDYGYTF. The CDR3 DNA reads as TGTGCCAGCAGGACCGGGACAGACTATGGCTACACCTTC. This chain joins TRBV12-3 or TRBV12-4 and TRBJ1-2, with 7 bases lining up with TRBD1. V dropped 6 bases and J dropped 3; count of bases not matched to a gene: 4. The CDR3 sequence is 13 residues long.

The table lists this clone with a few counts. The J gene is TRBJ1-1, the V gene TRBV7-3; D gene ambiguous. The V gene's germline CDR1 is SGHTA and CDR2 FQGTGA. This CDR3 region has 13 residues. Trimming stripped 4 bases from V and 0 bases from J, with 6 bases between. CDR3 DNA sequence: TGTGCCAGCAGCTCGGAGTTGAACACTGAAGCTTTCTTT. It yields the protein CASSSELNTEAFF.

The rearrangement links TRBV5-1 to TRBJ2-3; the match to TRBD2 covers 7 bases. The CDR3 is made up of 13 amino acids. V dropped 4 bases and J dropped 2; count of bases not matched to a gene: 1. Germline CDR1 and CDR2: SGHRS and YFSETQ. Here the CDR3 DNA reads TGCGCCAGCAGCAGCGGGACCACAGATACGCAGTATTTT. Residues: CASSSGTTDTQYF.

The sample holds a few counts of this clone. This chain links TRBV25-1 with TRBJ1-6, with 8 bases identical to TRBD1. Germline CDR1 MGHDK, CDR2 SYGVNS. The CDR3 length is 17 residues. The V gene end was trimmed by 3 bases and the J gene end by 6 bases; junction bases not matched to a gene: 10. The CDR3 coding sequence is TGTGCCAGCAGTGAGTGGGCAGGGGGCGGCCCTAATTCACCCCTCCACTTT. Translated: CASSEWAGGGPNSPLHF.

The chain employs TRBV5-1 and TRBJ2-3, with a weak D call TRBD1 (5 bases). In germline, CDR1 is SGHRS, CDR2 YFSETQ. With 4 bases removed from V and 1 base from J, the gap between germline ends came to 13 bases. This CDR3 is built from 15 residues. The DNA for the CDR3 is TGCGCCAGCAGCCTAAACCCCAGGGGCACAGATACGCAGTATTTT. This codes for CASSLNPRGTDTQYF.

This clone came up once. The genes are TRBV5-1 and TRBJ2-3, with D perhaps TRBD2 (7 bases). Germline lookup yields CDR1 SGHRS and CDR2 YFSETQ. The CDR3 runs 19 residues. Trimming took 4 bases from V and 2 from J, leaving 26 bases between them. The CDR3 loop is CASSPAWTRGDRPTDTQYF. The CDR3, as DNA: TGCGCCAGCAGCCCCGCATGGACTAGGGGGGACCGACCCACAGATACGCAGTATTTT.

The V call is TRBV30, the J call TRBJ2-6; TRBD1 matches at 8 bases. Germline CDR1 GTSNPN, CDR2 SVGIG (reference sequence). This CDR3 is 17 amino acids long. V was clipped by 1 base and J by 2 bases; unmatched bases: 7. The CDR3 spells CAWSATGEKTGANVLTF. The CDR3 DNA reads as TGTGCCTGGAGTGCGACAGGGGAGAAAACTGGGGCCAACGTCCTGACTTTC.

This clone has just one count. Here the CDR3 DNA reads TGTGCCTGGAGGACAGGTACCGGGGAGCTGTTTTTT. It is translated as CAWRTGTGELFF. J is TRBJ2-2 and V is TRBV30; D is perhaps TRBD1 (6 bases). Looked up from germline, CDR1 is GTSNPN and CDR2 is SVGIG (reference sequence). The CDR3 length is 12 residues. Trimming left V 3 bases short and J 5 bases short, with 7 bases between.

The chain recombines TRBV2 with TRBJ2-3; 9 bases match TRBD2. This CDR3 contains 16 residues. Trimming cost V 7 bases and J 4 bases; bases outside gene matches: 12. CDR1 is SNHLY, CDR2 FYNNEI, per germline. The CDR3 nucleotides are TGTGCCAGCATTCGCGGGAGGGCCGGGGGGGCAGATACGCAGTATTTT. It encodes CASIRGRAGGADTQYF.

This chain connects TRBV29-1 to TRBJ2-5, with D uncertain. This CDR3 region has 11 residues. V was trimmed by 8 bases and J by 5 bases, leaving 12 bases between them. CDR1 is SQVTM and CDR2 is ANQGSEA in the germline V gene. CDR3: CSPKVGETQYF. In DNA, the CDR3 is TGCAGCCCGAAGGTCGGTGAGACCCAGTACTTC.

V is TRBV6-1 and J is TRBJ2-2; weak D call: TRBD1 (5 bases). The CDR3 runs to 15 residues. Trimming pared 1 base from V and 6 bases from J, leaving 12 bases between. Germline V gives CDR1 MNHNS, CDR2 SASEGT. CDR3 loop: CASSEVGAGSGELFF. The CDR3 bases are TGTGCCAGCAGTGAAGTAGGGGCCGGCTCCGGGGAGCTGTTTTTT.

This chain uses TRBV5-4 with TRBJ2-3; TRBD2 agrees at 12 bases. Germline V gene data show CDR1 as SGHNT and CDR2 as YYREEE (reference sequence). This CDR3 is 15 amino acids long. J lost 3 bases, V lost 3 bases, and 2 bases had no gene match. The CDR3 is CASSSSGGATDTQYF. The DNA of the CDR3 is TGTGCCAGCAGCTCTAGCGGGGGGGCTACAGATACGCAGTATTTT. Filled out from reference TRBV5-4 and TRBJ2-3, the complete variable domain reads ETGVTQSPTHLIKTRGQQVTLRCSSQSGHNTVSWYQQALGQGPQFIFQYYREEENGRGNFPPRFSGLQFPNYSSELNVNALELDDSALYLCASSSSGGATDTQYFGPGTRLTVL.

This clone occurred a few times. The chain combines TRBV4-3 with TRBJ1-2; D possibly corresponds to TRBD1 (6 bases). Germline CDR1 reads LGHNA; CDR2 reads YSLEER. With 4 bases removed from V and 2 bases from J, the gap between germline ends came to 14 bases. The CDR3 totals 15 residues. CDR3 region: CASSRGRDTNYGYTF. CDR3 DNA sequence: TGCGCCAGCAGCCGGGGCAGGGACACCAACTATGGCTACACCTTC.

The chain recombines TRBV18 with TRBJ1-4; unclear D gene. The CDR3 loop spans 13 amino acids. Per the germline V gene, CDR1 is KGHSH and CDR2 is LQKENI. The V end was cut by 6 bases, the J end by 7 bases, with 12 bases between. The CDR3 loop is CASSRGQVEKLFF. DNA of the CDR3: TGTGCCAGCTCCCGCGGGCAGGTTGAAAAACTGTTTTTT.

This chain uses TRBV6-6 with TRBJ1-1; no clear D gene. The V gene lost 2 bases and the J gene lost 1 base, with 8 bases spanning the gap. This CDR3 spans 14 amino acids. Germline-derived CDR1 and CDR2 are MNHNY and SVGAGI (reference sequence). The CDR3 DNA reads TGTGCCAGCAGTTACCAGGTCCCGAACACTGAAGCTTTCTTT. It codes for CASSYQVPNTEAFF.

This rearrangement joins TRBV5-1 to TRBJ1-2; D might be TRBD1 (5 bases). The V gene's germline CDR1 is SGHRS and CDR2 YFSETQ. This CDR3 is 15 amino acids long. Trimming pared 6 bases from V and 2 bases from J, leaving 17 bases between. CDR3 DNA: TGCGCCAGCAAAAATCAGGGCGGCTTAAACTATGGCTACACCTTC. Residues: CASKNQGGLNYGYTF.

This clone came up once. CDR3 loop: CASSQISSYNEQFF. CDR3 DNA sequence: TGTGCCAGCAGCCAGATCAGCTCCTACAATGAGCAGTTCTTC. The rearrangement links TRBV14 to TRBJ2-1; D gene uncertain. Trimming removed 3 bases from V and 0 bases from J, with 6 bases in between. The CDR3 runs 14 residues. Germline assignment: CDR1 SGHDN and CDR2 FVKESK. Using reference TRBV14 and TRBJ2-1 for the parts outside the CDR3, the full variable domain is EAGVTQFPSHSVIEKGQTVTLRCDPISGHDNLYWYRRVMGKEIKFLLHFVKESKQDESGMPNNRFLAERTGGTYSTLKVQPAELEDSGVYFCASSQISSYNEQFFGPGTRLTVL.

The chain couples TRBV2 to TRBJ2-3, with 9 positions matching TRBD2. Germline CDR1 reads SNHLY; CDR2 reads FYNNEI. This CDR3 contains 13 residues. The V gene end was trimmed by 10 bases and the J gene end by 3 bases; junction bases not matched to a gene: 5. CDR3 bases: TGTGCCATACAGACTAGCGGAACAGATACGCAGTATTTT. This sequence encodes CAIQTSGTDTQYF.

The chain recombines TRBV14 with TRBJ2-3; the match to TRBD2 covers 7 bases. This CDR3 is built from 15 residues. Trimming at V came to 4 bases and at J to 5 bases, leaving 9 bases not matched to a gene. Germline values: CDR1 SGHDN, CDR2 FVKESK. The chain's CDR3 is CASSPLTGGIDTQYF. In DNA, the CDR3 is TGTGCCAGCAGCCCGTTAACGGGAGGAATAGATACGCAGTATTTT.

This clone has just one count. The V call is TRBV5-1, the J call TRBJ1-3, with 7 nucleotides matching TRBD1. Germline V lookup: CDR1 SGHRS, CDR2 YFSETQ. There are 16 residues in the CDR3. Germline trimming cut 4 bases from V and 0 bases from J; bases unmatched to any gene: 7. The CDR3 spells CASSVQGSFSGNTIYF. CDR3 sequence (DNA): TGCGCCAGCAGCGTACAGGGGTCTTTCTCTGGAAACACCATATATTTT.

The J gene is TRBJ2-7, the V gene TRBV25-1; D might be TRBD2 (5 bases). Trimming took off 2 bases at V and 2 bases at J, with 10 bases between the two ends. CDR1 is MGHDK and CDR2 is SYGVNS in the germline V gene. The CDR3 covers 14 residues. The CDR3 region has the DNA TGTGCCAGCAGTGAAACGGCGACTACCTACGAGCAGTACTTC. Its protein is CASSETATTYEQYF.

The chain uses TRBV29-1 and TRBJ1-1; 7 nucleotides match TRBD1. This CDR3 region has 18 residues. Germline CDR1 and CDR2: SQVTM and ANQGSEA. V was pared by 3 bases and J by 8 bases, with 24 bases of the junction left unmatched. CDR3 sequence: CSVEGRGRRNTNVREAFF. The CDR3, as DNA: TGCAGCGTTGAGGGTAGGGGGCGGAGGAATACGAACGTTAGGGAAGCTTTCTTT.

The chain has TRBV7-8 and TRBJ2-5; the match to TRBD2 covers 8 bases. V gave up 5 bases and J gave up 5 bases; unmatched junction bases: 13. The CDR3 extends over 16 amino acids. Per germline, CDR1 SGHVS and CDR2 FQNEAQ. CDR3 protein: CASSHWTSSPPETQYF. CDR3 nucleotide sequence: TGTGCCAGCAGCCACTGGACTAGCTCCCCGCCCGAGACCCAGTACTTC.

The chain has TRBV7-9 and TRBJ1-6; TRBD1 is a possible D gene (5 bases). The CDR3 is made up of 13 amino acids. Germline loops: CDR1 SEHNR, CDR2 FQNEAQ (reference sequence). With 8 bases removed from V and 8 bases from J, the gap between germline ends came to 13 bases. The CDR3 DNA reads TGTGCCAGCGCAGGGTGGGTCGATTCACCCCTCCACTTT. Amino acids: CASAGWVDSPLHF.

This clone is a singleton in its sample. The chain combines TRBV20-1 with TRBJ2-1; D is possibly TRBD1 (6 bases). Deletions cut 3 bases from V and 4 bases from J, with 19 bases between. There are 16 residues in the CDR3. From germline, CDR1 is DFQATT and CDR2 SNEGSKA (reference sequence). The CDR3 reads CSASLGAVRAYNEQFF. The CDR3 nucleotides are TGCAGTGCTAGTCTGGGGGCCGTCCGGGCGTACAATGAGCAGTTCTTC.